This T cell receptor (beta chain) was identified during a study of human T cells and chemical hapten exposure. This clonotype appeared many times. Noted time point: patch test 1, 2 weeks after DPC sensitization. Treatment in this sample: therapeutic diphenylcyclopropenone sensitization with weekly scalp DPC. TCRdb re-analysed the RACE reads in MiXCR, keeping a single row per CDR3 protein. The sample consists of fewer than 500,000 distinct CDR3 sequences, about 4.8% of them appearing once. The sequenced sample was whole blood, obtained in connection with sensitization to the hapten diphenylcyclopropenone (DPC). The origin of this receptor is a woman aged 45 to 65 with alopecia areata. Some clones in this sample may be carry-over from other donors' samples.

CDR3 in amino acids: CASSRGDTQYF. Here the CDR3 DNA reads TGTGCCAGCAGCCGCGGGGATACGCAGTATTTT. The J gene is TRBJ2-3, the V gene TRBV7-2, with D maybe TRBD2 (5 bases). V was cut by 5 bases and J by 6 bases, with 6 bases left in between. This CDR3 region has 11 residues. Germline CDR1 SGHTA, CDR2 FQGNSA.